This is a list of T cell receptor beta chains from one sample in a study of shared clonotypes between healthy human individuals. Data came from immunoSEQ multiplex PCR; TCRdb stores just in-frame clones and leaves some out. The sample records millions of clones, 95% being singletons. The sample taken for sequencing was naive CD4+ T cells sorted from blood. These receptors were obtained from a man aged 18 to 30 in good health. CDR3s include the opening cysteine and the closing phenylalanine or tryptophan. The D gene is left open where the match is weak. Clone size is stated in some rows and not others, as once, few, many or a class when expanded.

.	TRBJ2-4	TRBD1	TRBV7-2	CASSDRQGQGNIQYF	TGTGCCAGCAGCGACCGACAGGGGCAGGGAAACATTCAGTACTTC
few	TRBJ1-2	.	TRBV30	CAWSVRGDYGYTF	TGTGCCTGGAGTGTAAGAGGGGACTATGGCTACACCTTC
.	TRBJ1-4	.	TRBV4-3	CASSQVREQGLATNEKLFF	TGCGCCAGCAGCCAAGTAAGAGAACAGGGATTAGCGACTAATGAAAAACTGTTTTTT
once	TRBJ1-1	.	TRBV5-1	CASSLKENTEAFF	TGCGCCAGCAGCTTGAAGGAAAACACTGAAGCTTTCTTT
once	TRBJ2-7	TRBD2	TRBV7-2	CASSQAGGGYEQYF	TGTGCCAGCAGCCAAGCGGGAGGTGGGTACGAGCAGTACTTC
.	TRBJ2-7	.	TRBV18	CASSPGGTESYEQYF	TGTGCCAGCTCACCAGGGGGGACTGAATCCTACGAGCAGTACTTC
.	TRBJ2-7	.	TRBV18	CASSPGLGRDPYEQYF	TGTGCCAGCTCACCGGGTTTAGGCAGGGACCCTTACGAGCAGTACTTC
.	TRBJ2-4	.	TRBV19	CASSILTVGGNIQYF	TGTGCCAGTAGTATCCTGACGGTCGGGGGAAACATTCAGTACTTC
.	TRBJ2-2	.	TRBV7-3	CASSLNPGTGELFF	TGTGCCAGCAGCTTAAACCCGGGAACCGGGGAGCTGTTTTTT
once	TRBJ1-4	.	TRBV9	CASSVEGGREKLFF	TGTGCCAGCAGCGTAGAGGGAGGGCGAGAAAAACTGTTTTTT
.	TRBJ2-7	.	TRBV6-1	CASSEWGEQYF	TGTGCCAGCAGTGAATGGGGGGAGCAGTACTTC
.	TRBJ1-1	.	TRBV7-3	CASSLNINTEAFF	TGTGCCAGCAGCTTAAACATCAACACTGAAGCTTTCTTT
few	TRBJ2-5	.	TRBV5-1	CASSLETGTQYF	TGCGCCAGCAGCTTGGAAACGGGGACCCAGTACTTC
.	TRBJ2-3	.	TRBV19	CASSIPAGDTQYF	TGTGCCAGTAGTATTCCCGCCGGAGATACGCAGTATTTT
.	TRBJ1-1	.	TRBV11-2	CASSGQVLNTEAFF	TGTGCCAGCAGTGGGCAGGTTTTGAACACTGAAGCTTTCTTT
.	TRBJ2-3	.	TRBV9	CASGPGDTQYF	TGTGCCAGCGGTCCGGGAGATACGCAGTATTTT
.	TRBJ1-4	.	TRBV7-7	CASSPGGAGEKLFF	TGTGCTAGCAGCCCTGGGGGGGCTGGTGAAAAACTGTTTTTT
.	TRBJ2-7	TRBD2	TRBV5-1	CASRRSGSSYEQYF	TGCGCCAGCAGGAGAAGCGGGAGCTCCTACGAGCAGTACTTC
.	TRBJ1-3	.	TRBV15	CATSRERRTGNSGNTIYF	TGTGCCACCAGCAGAGAAAGGAGGACGGGTAACTCTGGAAACACCATATATTTT
.	TRBJ1-5	.	TRBV4-1	CASSQDLGSSQPQHF	TGCGCCAGCAGCCAAGATCTCGGGTCGAGTCAGCCCCAGCATTTT
.	TRBJ2-7	TRBD1	TRBV18	CASSRGQGIYEQYF	TGTGCCAGCTCACGCGGACAGGGAATCTACGAGCAGTACTTC
.	TRBJ2-5	TRBD1	TRBV29-1	CSAATQGRTQYF	TGCAGCGCAGCAACACAGGGGAGGACCCAGTACTTC
.	TRBJ2-1	.	TRBV5-1	CASSLGGPGNEQFF	TGCGCCAGCAGCTTGGGGGGTCCCGGGAATGAGCAGTTCTTC
.	TRBJ2-1	TRBD2	TRBV11-3	CASSTRTSGRNEQFF	TGTGCCAGCAGCACCCGGACTAGCGGGAGGAATGAGCAGTTCTTC
.	TRBJ1-5	.	TRBV19	CASSRGASNQPQHF	TGTGCCAGTAGTCGCGGGGCCAGCAATCAGCCCCAGCATTTT
.	TRBJ2-1	TRBD2	TRBV15	CATSRARLAGDNEQFF	TGTGCCACCAGCAGAGCAAGACTAGCGGGGGACAATGAGCAGTTCTTC
.	TRBJ1-5	.	TRBV5-8	CASSFRGAGFNQPQHF	TGTGCCAGCAGCTTCCGGGGGGCGGGCTTTAATCAGCCCCAGCATTTT
.	TRBJ1-3	.	TRBV7-2	CASSFRVEYSGNTIYF	TGTGCCAGCAGCTTCCGTGTTGAATACTCTGGAAACACCATATATTTT
few	TRBJ1-2	.	TRBV10-3	CAISGGGKNGYTF	TGTGCCATCAGTGGAGGGGGAAAGAATGGCTACACCTTC
few	TRBJ1-6	.	TRBV6-5	CASSYSLSGINSPLHF	TGTGCCAGCAGTTACTCGTTGTCAGGGATTAATTCACCCCTCCACTTT
.	TRBJ2-7	.	TRBV6-6	CASSYGASYEQYF	TGTGCCAGCAGTTACGGGGCTAGCTACGAGCAGTACTTC
.	TRBJ2-5	.	TRBV12-5	CASGLPQETQYF	TGTGCTAGTGGTTTGCCCCAAGAGACCCAGTACTTC
.	TRBJ2-7	.	TRBV30	CAWSRGITYEQYF	TGTGCCTGGAGCAGGGGAATAACCTACGAGCAGTACTTC
.	TRBJ1-4	TRBD1	TRBV5-6	CASSSDRGGEKLFF	TGTGCCAGCAGCTCGGACAGGGGAGGGGAAAAACTGTTTTTT
.	TRBJ1-1	TRBD1	TRBV7-2	CASSSTTGGTEAFF	TGTGCCAGCAGCTCCACCACAGGGGGGACTGAAGCTTTCTTT
.	TRBJ2-3	TRBD2	TRBV7-2	CASSLVALAGISTDTQYF	TGTGCCAGCAGCTTAGTAGCACTAGCGGGTATTAGCACAGATACGCAGTATTTT
.	TRBJ1-1	.	TRBV6-5	CASSYGRYTEAFF	TGTGCCAGCAGTTACGGGCGGTACACTGAAGCTTTCTTT
.	TRBJ1-2	TRBD1	TRBV11-2	CASRRPGQGRRDYGYTF	TGTGCCAGCAGGCGACCGGGACAGGGGCGTAGGGACTATGGCTACACCTTC
.	TRBJ2-7	TRBD1	TRBV18	CASSIGQGSPLYEQYF	TGTGCCAGCTCAATAGGACAGGGGAGCCCCCTCTACGAGCAGTACTTC
.	TRBJ2-3	.	TRBV28	CASSPQGLAGTDTQYF	TGTGCCAGCAGTCCACAGGGCCTTGCGGGTACAGATACGCAGTATTTT
.	TRBJ2-3	.	TRBV20-1	CSARGGDTQYF	TGCAGTGCTAGGGGTGGGGATACGCAGTATTTT
.	TRBJ1-1	.	TRBV27	CASSAKRAGWTEAFF	TGTGCCAGCAGTGCGAAACGCGCGGGGTGGACTGAAGCTTTCTTT
.	TRBJ2-7	.	TRBV14	CASSRPSLADYEQYF	TGTGCCAGCAGCCGCCCATCGTTGGCGGACTACGAGCAGTACTTC
.	TRBJ1-4	.	TRBV30	CAWSVRSGDQLFF	TGTGCCTGGAGTGTACGTAGTGGGGATCAACTGTTTTTT